This TCR beta chain was found in a study of Ad26.COV2.S vaccination and SARS-CoV-2 variants. Study-wide context: Donor joined the COV1001 Ad26.COV2.S trial arm.

Study-wide findings and caveats: Comparability of non-spike TCR breadth was observed across vaccine and placebo recipients. Total responses of T cells may have been underestimated by the analyses of TCR breadth and depth.

As to this clone: Its specificity is not known. An end of the junction differs from the germline gene, which may be a read error.

Sequenced by immunoSEQ multiplex PCR; TCRdb stores in-frame clones only, minus some. The table includes under 500,000 clones, about 92% detected once. Germline values: CDR1 LGHNA, CDR2 YSLEER. This CDR3 contains 14 residues. Treatment: 15 to 20 received Ad26.COV2.S at low or high dose, single or two shots; a few received placebo; per-sample allocation not given. Samples analyzed were those drawn on day 63 after the first vaccine or placebo injection. The chain employs TRBV4-3 and TRBJ1-6, with D unclear. The specimen comprised peripheral blood, sampled in a trial of Ad26.COV2.S vaccine versus placebo. This TCR derives from a person between 18 and 65 years old who received the Ad26.COV2.S COVID-19 vaccine or a placebo. This CDR3 is CASSQDRTLGQHVF. The DNA for the CDR3 is TGCGCCAGCAGCCAAGATCGAACGCTAGGCCAGCATGTCTTT.